This TCR beta chain was sequenced in a study of cytomegalovirus exposure and HLA in healthy donors. Points on this clone: Its specificity is unknown.

Study outcomes and limitations: Within an earlier analysis, most TCR beta V segments proved productive either about 87% or about 30% of the time. Later findings reportedly placed an Asian-associated ancestry cluster below the approximately 670-donor mean for N-insertions. Trimming of TCR beta V- and J-genes showed a link, identified in a later analysis, to a missense DCLRE1C variant.

With 60 Vbeta and 13 Jbeta primers, the PCR was carried out. The protocol was immunoSEQ multiplex PCR, while the TCRdb copy is restricted to in-frame clones and leaves out a portion. The sample lists roughly 120,000 clones; 60% to 70% were seen once. J was trimmed by 3 bases and V by 6 bases; bases with no gene match: 1. The CDR3 runs to 13 residues. The germline gives CDR1 LGHNT, CDR2 FRNRAP. The clonotype originates from a woman aged 40 to 55 in good health and CMV-seropositive. V gene TRBV12-5 combines with J gene TRBJ2-1; 8 nucleotides match TRBD1. Sequencing was done on a sample of PBMCs. The CDR3 loop is CASGTGVYNEQFF. Written as DNA, the CDR3 is TGTGCTAGTGGGACAGGGGTCTACAATGAGCAGTTCTTC. Full variable domain (outside the CDR3, taken from reference TRBV12-5 and TRBJ2-1): DARVTQTPRHKVTEMGQEVTMRCQPILGHNTVFWYRQTMMQGLELLAYFRNRAPLDDSGMPKDRFSAEMPDATLATLKIQPSEPRDSAVYFCASGTGVYNEQFFGPGTRLTVL.